This is a list of T cell receptor beta chains from one sample in a study of T cells in Graves' hyperthyroidism and ophthalmopathy. TCRdb re-called the multiplex PCR reads through MiXCR, storing one row per CDR3 protein. This sample has a few hundred thousand distinct CDR3 sequences; roughly 22% occur once, and the top ten carry 50% to 75%. Material for sequencing was blood. These receptors all stem from a man in his thirties or forties with Graves' ophthalmopathy. Each CDR3 is given with its conserved first and last residue. Fields, in order: clone size, J gene, D gene, V gene, CDR3 DNA, CDR3 protein. A D gene is named only where the DNA matches it firmly. Not all rows give a size; the values are once, few, many and, for expanded clones, a class.

NA TRBJ2-5 TRBD2 TRBV6-9 TGTGCCAGCAGTTATGCCGGGACTAGCTGGGAGACCCAGTACTTC CASSYAGTSWETQYF
few TRBJ2-5 TRBD2 TRBV6-1 TGTGCCAGCAATAGACTAGCGGGAGGTCAAGAGACCCAGTACTTC CASNRLAGGQETQYF
few TRBJ1-2 NA TRBV20-1 TGCAGTGCCACCGAGGGGGGTGGCTACACCTTC CSATEGGGYTF
many TRBJ2-7 TRBD2 TRBV7-2 TGTGCCAGCAGCTTACCGGGACTAGCGGGAGATCACGAGCAGTACTTC CASSLPGLAGDHEQYF
few TRBJ2-3 NA TRBV15 TGTGCCACCAGCTTGAGGGGGGGTGACACAGATACGCAGTATTTT CATSLRGGDTDTQYF
NA TRBJ2-2 NA TRBV3-1 TGTGCCAGCAGCCCTCTTCTCGGGGAGCTGTTTTTT CASSPLLGELFF
many TRBJ2-7 NA TRBV28 TGTGCCAGCAGCTTAGGAGGGTACGAGCAGTACTTC CASSLGGYEQYF
NA TRBJ1-3 TRBD1 TRBV4-1 TGCGCCAGCAGCCTTGGCACACAGGGGGCTCTTGGAAACACCATATATTTT CASSLGTQGALGNTIYF
NA TRBJ1-2 NA TRBV13 TGTGCCAGCAGCTTAGCCCCCGAAGGGACCTATGGCTACACCTTC CASSLAPEGTYGYTF
few TRBJ2-7 NA TRBV7-2 TGTGCCACCAGTGATCCAGGACTCCCGGGAGAGCAGTACTTC CATSDPGLPGEQYF
NA TRBJ2-1 TRBD2 TRBV28 TGTGCCAGCAGCCCGAGCGGGAGACGGCGGAATGAGCAGTTCTTC CASSPSGRRRNEQFF
few TRBJ2-5 NA TRBV29-1 TGCAGCGTTGTACGGGACACTTACGCGACCCAGTACTTC CSVVRDTYATQYF
few TRBJ2-1 NA TRBV27 TGTGCCAGCAGGATGACGCCAAAGTACAATGAGCAGTTCTTC CASRMTPKYNEQFF
NA TRBJ1-2 TRBD1 TRBV7-9 TGTGCCAGCAGCTTAGGCAGGGGGCGATCTAACTATGGCTACACCTTC CASSLGRGRSNYGYTF
few TRBJ2-3 TRBD2 TRBV5-4 TGTGCCAGCAGCTCACCAGCGGGAGGGCACACAGATACGCAGTATTTT CASSSPAGGHTDTQYF
many TRBJ2-5 TRBD2 TRBV7-2 TGTGCCAGCAGCTTAGGGGGACTAGCGGGAGGCCAAGAGACCCAGTACTTC CASSLGGLAGGQETQYF
many TRBJ1-5 NA TRBV20-1 TGCAGTGCTAGAGCGGGGGAATATAGCAATCAGCCCCAGCATTTT CSARAGEYSNQPQHF
many TRBJ1-2 NA TRBV7-8 TGTGCCAGCAGCTTAGCGCGGCCGATGGAGGGGTATGGCTACACCTTC CASSLARPMEGYGYTF
many TRBJ2-1 NA TRBV11-2 TGTGCCAGCAGCTTCGGAATAGGCTACAATGAGCAGTTCTTC CASSFGIGYNEQFF
few TRBJ2-7 NA TRBV27 TGTGCCAGCAGTTCTGTGGGACGCTCCTACGAGCAGTACTTC CASSSVGRSYEQYF
few TRBJ1-6 NA TRBV5-1 TGCGCCAGCAGAACCGTCGGGGCACCCCTCCACTTT CASRTVGAPLHF
many TRBJ2-3 TRBD1 TRBV29-1 TGCAGCGTACGACAGGGACAGGGCCCAGATACGCAGTATTTT CSVRQGQGPDTQYF
many TRBJ2-1 NA TRBV6-1 TGTGCCAGCAGTGAATTGCGAAGCGCTCGCTCCTACAATGAGCAGTTCTTC CASSELRSARSYNEQFF
NA TRBJ2-1 NA TRBV15 TGTGCCACCAGCAGAGACCTGACTAGACGATCCGGGCCTCAGCAGTTCTTC CATSRDLTRRSGPQQFF
NA TRBJ2-3 NA TRBV11-2 TGTGCCAGCAGCACGGGGGGCTACCTGAATACGCAGTATTTT CASSTGGYLNTQYF
NA TRBJ1-3 NA TRBV19 TGTGCCAGTAGATCGACTGCTTACTCTGGAAACACCATATATTTT CASRSTAYSGNTIYF
NA TRBJ1-6 TRBD1 TRBV27 TGTGCCAGCACCTTATCGACAGGGGGCAATTCACCCCTCCACTTT CASTLSTGGNSPLHF
NA TRBJ2-3 TRBD2 TRBV5-6 TGTGCCAGCAGCTTGGAACTAGCGGGAGCCACAGATACGCAGTATTTT CASSLELAGATDTQYF
NA TRBJ2-3 NA TRBV12-3/TRBV12-4 TGTGCCAGCAGTTTAGCCGTGGGTAACGCGCAGTATTTT CASSLAVGNAQYF
NA TRBJ2-3 TRBD2 TRBV28 TGTGCCAGCAGTTCAGGTGGACTAGCGGGAGCAAGGGGTCGGTCAGATACGCAGTATTTT CASSSGGLAGARGRSDTQYF
NA TRBJ1-6 NA TRBV5-4 TGTGCCAGCAGCTTAGGGGGGGCGCAGCCCTATAATTCACCCCTCCACTTT CASSLGGAQPYNSPLHF
NA TRBJ2-2 NA TRBV6-1 TGTGCCAGCCAACGTGCCCGGACAGCGAACACCGGGGAGCTGTTTTTT CASQRARTANTGELFF
NA TRBJ2-4 NA TRBV5-1 TGCGCCAGCAGCTTACCGGGTGGAAGCTTTCTAGCCAAAAACATTCAGTACTTC CASSLPGGSFLAKNIQYF
NA TRBJ2-7 TRBD1 TRBV6-2/TRBV6-3 TGTGCCAGCAGTTACCTCACAGGGGGCTACGAGCAGTACTTC CASSYLTGGYEQYF
NA TRBJ2-1 TRBD2 TRBV19 TGTGCCAGTAGTGGGCTAATGGGTAGCGGGGGCAATGAGCAGTTCTTC CASSGLMGSGGNEQFF
NA TRBJ2-1 TRBD2 TRBV20-1 TGCAGTACTCCGGGACTAGCGGGAAATGAGCAGTTCTTC CSTPGLAGNEQFF
NA TRBJ2-7 NA TRBV6-6 TGTGCCAGCAGTTACTCGGCCTATGAATTCACCTACGAGCAGTACTTC CASSYSAYEFTYEQYF
NA TRBJ2-1 NA TRBV7-6 TGTGCCAGCAGCTCACACTCTTACAATGAGCAGTTCTTC CASSSHSYNEQFF
NA TRBJ2-1 NA TRBV20-1 TGCAGTGCTTTGTACAATGAGCAGTTCTTC CSALYNEQFF
few TRBJ2-1 NA TRBV4-1 TGCGCCAGCAGCCACCGACGGGAGCGGGAGCAGTTCTTC CASSHRREREQFF
few TRBJ2-7 TRBD2 TRBV19 TGTGCCAGTAGTAAGGTAGCGGGAGGGTCCTACGAGCAGTACTTC CASSKVAGGSYEQYF
few TRBJ1-5 NA TRBV7-8 TGTGCCAGCAGCTTAGGATCGGCAGGCCGATACAATCAGCCCCAGCATTTT CASSLGSAGRYNQPQHF
many TRBJ2-7 TRBD1 TRBV28 TGTGCCAGCAGACCGACAGGGTTGTACGAGCAGTACTTC CASRPTGLYEQYF
NA TRBJ2-7 NA TRBV14 TGTGCCAGCAGCCTGACGTTAGGCTACTACGAGCAGTACTTC CASSLTLGYYEQYF
NA TRBJ1-6 TRBD1 TRBV10-3 TGTGCCATCAGGTCCGGACAGGGCGGTTCACCCCTCCACTTT CAIRSGQGGSPLHF
NA TRBJ2-7 NA TRBV3-1 TGTGCCAGCAGCCAAGTTGCGGCGGGGGCCAGGTACGAGCAGTACTTC CASSQVAAGARYEQYF
NA TRBJ2-5 NA TRBV27 TGTGCCAGCAGTTTCAACCAATTCCAAGAGACCCAGTACTTC CASSFNQFQETQYF
NA TRBJ2-3 TRBD1 TRBV19 TGTGCCAGTAGTGCGGACAGGTCTAGCACAGATACGCAGTATTTT CASSADRSSTDTQYF
many TRBJ1-5 NA TRBV20-1 TGCAGTGCTAGACAGGGCAGCAATCAGCCCCAGCATTTT CSARQGSNQPQHF
NA TRBJ2-2 NA TRBV5-1 TGCGCCAGCAGCTTGGGTTTTGAAGCCGGGGAGCTGTTTTTT CASSLGFEAGELFF